This TCR beta chain was found in a study of T cell responses to AZD1222 COVID-19 vaccine. The V end was cut by 4 bases, the J end by 4 bases, with 14 bases between. This CDR3 has 14 amino acids. Per the germline V gene, CDR1 is SGHRS and CDR2 is YFSETQ. Sequencing was performed with immunoSEQ multiplex PCR; in TCRdb, only in-frame clones are kept and a portion is missing. This repertoire shows some 130,000 clones, about 87% found once; its top ten account for under 2%. The source of this sequence is an adult in good health. The sequences come from peripheral blood, collected on day 0 of AZD1222 vaccination. This chain connects TRBV5-1 to TRBJ1-1; possible D gene TRBD1, 6 bases. The DNA for the CDR3 is TGCGCCAGCAGCCCTGGGGGGGGCCGCACTGAAGCTTTCTTT. It specifies CASSPGGGRTEAFF.